The next 15 T cell receptor beta chains were all read from a single sample in a study of T cell responses to AZD1222 COVID-19 vaccine. Sequencing used immunoSEQ multiplex PCR; TCRdb keeps in-frame clones, though not all of them. The data contain about 110,000 clones, around 87% of them singletons. Sequenced material: peripheral blood, taken 28 days after the second AZD1222 dose. All receptors derive from an adult who received the AZD1222 COVID-19 vaccine.

The gene calls are TRBV3-1 (or the pseudogene TRBV3-2) and TRBJ2-7, with D uncertain. CDR1 is LGHDT and CDR2 is YNNKEL in the germline V gene (reference sequence). V gave up 1 base and J gave up 4 bases, with 14 bases separating them. This CDR3 is 15 amino acids long. CDR3 loop: CASSQGSRDGYEQYF. CDR3 nucleotides: TGTGCCAGCAGCCAAGGGTCCAGAGATGGGTACGAGCAGTACTTC.

V and J are TRBV6-2 or TRBV6-3 and TRBJ1-2; 8 nucleotides match TRBD1. V was pared by 5 bases and J by 8 bases, with 10 bases of the junction left unmatched. CDR1 is MNHEY, CDR2 SVGEGT, per germline. The CDR3 runs 14 residues. As DNA, the CDR3 is TGTGCCAGCAGTAGCCAGGGGGCCCTTATGGGCTACACCTTC. Translated, it gives CASSSQGALMGYTF.

The V and J genes are TRBV6-2 or TRBV6-3 and TRBJ2-2; weak D call: TRBD1 (5 bases). The CDR3 loop spans 14 amino acids. V was shortened by 5 bases and J by 3 bases, with 10 bases between the two germline ends. Germline V gene data show CDR1 as MNHEY and CDR2 as SVGEGT. CDR3 DNA: TGTGCCAGCAGTGTGGCAGGGTACACCGGGGAGCTGTTTTTT. This translates into CASSVAGYTGELFF.

This chain uses TRBV29-1 with TRBJ2-7; TRBD1 or TRBD2 may be the D gene (5 bases each). Trimming removed 6 bases from V and 2 bases from J, with 8 bases in between. This CDR3 comprises 11 residues. In germline, CDR1 is SQVTM, CDR2 ANQGSEA. CDR3 DNA: TGCAGCGTGGGGGACGCCTACGAGCAGTACTTC. This gives the protein CSVGDAYEQYF.

This clone was recorded a few times. The rearrangement links TRBV4-3 to TRBJ1-2; 8 bases fit TRBD1. Germline V gene data show CDR1 as LGHNA and CDR2 as YSLEER. Germline trimming cut 0 bases from V and 7 bases from J; bases unmatched to any gene: 7. The CDR3 runs 15 residues. In DNA, the CDR3 is TGCGCCAGCAGCCAAGATAGGTCAGGGGGCCTTGGCTACACCTTC. It is translated as CASSQDRSGGLGYTF.

This clone was picked up one time. The rearrangement links TRBV7-9 to TRBJ1-1; D gene uncertain. There are 14 residues in the CDR3. The V and J ends lost 1 base and 8 bases respectively, with 14 bases between them. In germline, CDR1 is SEHNR, CDR2 FQNEAQ (reference sequence). In nucleotides, the CDR3 is TGTGCCAGCAGCTTAGTAGTAGGGCAGATGGAAGCTTTCTTT. Translating it yields CASSLVVGQMEAFF.

This chain links TRBV7-8 with TRBJ1-4; the D gene is possibly TRBD1 (5 bases). The germline V and J ends were trimmed by 5 bases and 5 bases, with 15 bases remaining between them. The CDR3 runs to 15 residues. Germline CDR1 and CDR2: SGHVS and FQNEAQ. The CDR3 DNA is TGTGCCAGCAGCCTTCCAGGGTCCCGAAATGAAAAACTGTTTTTT. Translated, it gives CASSLPGSRNEKLFF.

The chain uses TRBV30 and TRBJ2-7; TRBD2 might be the D (6 bases). Trimming removed 5 bases at V and 0 bases at J, with 14 bases between. The CDR3 totals 14 residues. Germline CDR1 is GTSNPN and CDR2 is SVGIG (reference sequence). The CDR3, as DNA: TGTGCCTGGGACGGCGGCGGGGCCTCCTACGAGCAGTACTTC. As protein: CAWDGGGASYEQYF.

V gene TRBV13 combines with J gene TRBJ2-7, with D possibly matching TRBD2 (5 bases). CDR1 is PRHDT and CDR2 is FYEKMQ in the germline V gene (reference sequence). V was pared by 2 bases and J by 0 bases, with 11 bases between. The CDR3 totals 15 residues. The CDR3 spells CASSLSTGFSYEQYF. CDR3 in DNA: TGTGCCAGCAGCTTAAGCACGGGATTCTCCTACGAGCAGTACTTC. The full variable domain, with the rest looked up from reference TRBV13 and TRBJ2-7, is AAGVIQSPRHLIKEKRETATLKCYPIPRHDTVYWYQQGPGQDPQFLISFYEKMQSDKGSIPDRFSAQQFSDYHSELNMSSLELGDSALYFCASSLSTGFSYEQYFGPGTRLTVT.

The rearrangement uses TRBV7-6 and TRBJ2-7; D uncertain. Germline loops: CDR1 SGHVS, CDR2 FNYEAQ. Trimming cost V 4 bases and J 2 bases, with 18 bases left between them. There are 16 residues in the CDR3. The CDR3 loop is CASSSQQGPKTYEQYF. The CDR3 nucleotides are TGTGCCAGCAGCTCACAACAAGGGCCCAAAACCTACGAGCAGTACTTC.

The rearrangement links TRBV3-1 (or the pseudogene TRBV3-2) to TRBJ1-2; weak D call: TRBD1 (5 bases). CDR3 length equals 16 residues. V dropped 4 bases and J dropped 5 bases, with 20 bases sitting between them. Germline loops: CDR1 LGHDT, CDR2 YNNKEL (reference sequence). In nucleotides, the CDR3 is TGTGCCAGCAGCCCCTCTTCCCTTGGCAGGGCTTATGGCTACACCTTC. Protein: CASSPSSLGRAYGYTF.

The V call is TRBV27, the J call TRBJ1-5, with a possible D match to TRBD1 (5 bases). The CDR3 totals 13 residues. The germline V gene has CDR1 MNHEY and CDR2 SMNVEV (reference sequence). Trimming pared 2 bases from V and 6 bases from J, leaving 8 bases between. CDR3 nucleotide sequence: TGTGCCAGCAGTTTAGCGGGGGGTCAGCCCCAGCATTTT. Encoded protein: CASSLAGGQPQHF.

The J gene is TRBJ2-2, the V gene TRBV5-6; TRBD1 matches 7 bases. This CDR3 spans 16 amino acids. Germline CDR1 and CDR2: SGHDT and YYEEEE. V dropped 6 bases and J dropped 0; count of bases not matched to a gene: 8. The DNA of the CDR3 is TGTGCCAGCATCGAGTGGGGGACAGCGAACACCGGGGAGCTGTTTTTT. Protein product: CASIEWGTANTGELFF.

The genes are TRBV21-1 and TRBJ2-2; the D call TRBD2 from the table was never checked on the DNA. TRBV21-1 constitutes a pseudogene. The CDR3 is 21 amino acids. The CDR3 reads CASSKGVILASGYDNTGELFF. Here the CDR3 DNA reads TGTGCCAGCAGCAAAGGGGTGATTCTGGCTAGCGGGTATGATAACACCGGGGAGCTGTTTTTT.

This clone was found a few times. The V gene is TRBV11-2, the J gene TRBJ2-7; TRBD1 might be the D (5 bases). CDR1 SGHAT and CDR2 FQNNGV come from the germline V gene. This CDR3 is 12 amino acids long. The V end was cut by 4 bases, the J end by 6 bases, with 10 bases between. The CDR3 region is CASSSSGAEQYF. The DNA for the CDR3 is TGTGCCAGCAGCTCTAGTGGGGCCGAGCAGTACTTC.